One and the same sample provided the 15 T cell receptor beta chains below, sequenced in a study of metastatic and nonmetastatic thyroid tumors. TCRdb re-called clones from the PCR reads using MiXCR. In the table there are tens of thousands of clones, around 40% of which are singletons. Ahead of thyroid surgery, no patient had received treatment of any kind. Sequenced sample: blood. The receptors come from a male donor with papillary thyroid cancer or a benign thyroid nodule (not recorded which). Some clones in this sample may be carry-over from other donors' samples.

Ten or more counts support this clone. This rearrangement joins TRBV3-1 to TRBJ2-7, with D perhaps TRBD2 (5 bases). This CDR3 contains 16 residues. Looked up from germline, CDR1 is LGHDT and CDR2 is YNNKEL (reference sequence). The V and J ends lost 0 bases and 0 bases respectively, with 12 bases between them. The CDR3 region has the DNA TGTGCCAGCAGCCAAGATCGGGGAATCCGCTCCTACGAGCAGTACTTC. As protein: CASSQDRGIRSYEQYF.

This clone showed up just a few times. The DNA of the CDR3 is TGTGCCAGCAGGAGTGGGGGAGTCGGTGAGCAGTTCTTC. This sequence encodes CASRSGGVGEQFF. The rearrangement uses TRBV6-1 and TRBJ2-1; tentatively, D is TRBD1 or TRBD2 (5 bases each). This CDR3 comprises 13 residues. CDR1 and CDR2 from the germline V gene are MNHNS and SASEGT. Trimming pared 6 bases from V and 9 bases from J, leaving 15 bases between.

This clone was detected a few times. CDR3: CASSPLGQGAYEQYF. The CDR3 DNA sequence: TGTGCCAGCAGCCCATTGGGACAGGGGGCCTACGAGCAGTACTTC. This rearrangement joins TRBV28 to TRBJ2-7; 11 nucleotides agree with TRBD1. Germline lookup yields CDR1 MDHEN and CDR2 SYDVKM. CDR3 length equals 15 residues. Unmatched junction bases numbered 6, after V lost 6 bases and J lost 2 bases.

By sample share, this clone is medium-sized (0.01 to 0.1%). The CDR3 DNA reads as TGTGCCAGCAGCCCCGGGACCGCTCAAGAGACCCAGTACTTC. Translating it yields CASSPGTAQETQYF. The V gene is TRBV6-2 or TRBV6-3, the J gene TRBJ2-5; possibly TRBD1 or TRBD2 for D (5 bases each). V dropped 6 bases and J dropped 2 bases, with 13 bases sitting between them. Germline values: CDR1 MNHEY, CDR2 SVGEGT. This CDR3 is built from 14 residues.

This clone appeared a few times. As DNA, the CDR3 is TGTGCCAGCGATACGACCGGGACCTCAAGCTACGAGCAGTACTTC. It yields the protein CASDTTGTSSYEQYF. The chain uses TRBV28 and TRBJ2-7, with D perhaps being TRBD1 or TRBD2 (5 bases each). The V gene's germline CDR1 is MDHEN and CDR2 SYDVKM. This CDR3 contains 15 residues. V lost 8 bases to trimming and J lost 3 bases, with 20 bases between them.

This chain links TRBV7-6 with TRBJ1-2, with TRBD1 as a possible D gene (5 bases). CDR1 is SGHVS, CDR2 FNYEAQ, per germline. The V end lost 5 bases, the J end lost 6 bases, and 19 bases lay between the germline ends. CDR3 length equals 15 residues. The CDR3 loop reads CASSPFGRGGDGYTF. DNA of the CDR3: TGTGCCAGCAGCCCATTTGGGCGGGGGGGTGATGGCTACACCTTC.

This clone was picked up a small number of times. The genes are TRBV10-1 and TRBJ2-3; D not certain. V lost 0 bases and J 6 bases, leaving 7 bases between the germline ends. Germline V gives CDR1 WNHNN, CDR2 SYGVQD (reference sequence). The CDR3 extends over 13 amino acids. The CDR3 sequence: CASSESNEDTQYF. CDR3 sequence (DNA): TGCGCCAGCAGTGAGTCCAACGAGGATACGCAGTATTTT.

The genes are TRBV4-1 and TRBJ2-7; 7 bases match TRBD2. The length of the CDR3 is 13 residues. Germline V gene data show CDR1 as MGHRA and CDR2 as YSYEKL. Trimming at V came to 3 bases and at J to 4 bases, leaving 3 bases not matched to a gene. The CDR3 here is CASSQLAAYEQYF. CDR3 nucleotide sequence: TGCGCCAGCAGCCAGCTAGCGGCTTACGAGCAGTACTTC.

This chain links TRBV11-2 with TRBJ1-5; D is unresolved. The length of the CDR3 is 13 residues. Germline V CDR1 and CDR2: SGHAT, FQNNGV. Trimming took 3 bases from V and 5 from J, leaving 8 bases between them. DNA for the CDR3: TGTGCCAGCAGCTTGGGCACCCATCAGCCCCAGCATTTT. Translation: CASSLGTHQPQHF.

This clone is categorized as medium-sized. This chain uses TRBV11-2 with TRBJ2-1; D could derive from TRBD1 or TRBD2 (6 bases each). V lost 0 bases, J lost 0 bases, and 9 bases lay in between. The CDR3 has 16 amino acids. Germline CDR1 reads SGHAT; CDR2 reads FQNNGV. The chain's CDR3 is CASSLEGGSSYNEQFF. CDR3 nucleotide sequence: TGTGCCAGCAGCTTAGAAGGGGGGAGCTCCTACAATGAGCAGTTCTTC.

The J gene is TRBJ1-6, the V gene TRBV20-1; 9 bases match TRBD1. The CDR3 is made up of 15 amino acids. Germline trimming cut 2 bases from V and 6 bases from J; bases unmatched to any gene: 5. The germline CDR1 and CDR2 sequences are DFQATT and SNEGSKA (reference sequence). CDR3: CSARPTGGSNSPLHF. Here the CDR3 DNA reads TGCAGTGCTAGACCTACAGGGGGCAGTAATTCACCCCTCCACTTT.

This chain joins TRBV20-1 and TRBJ2-3; 9 bases agree with TRBD1. Germline assignment: CDR1 DFQATT and CDR2 SNEGSKA (reference sequence). This CDR3 spans 15 amino acids. The J segment lost 5 bases and the V segment lost 5 bases, leaving 11 bases of the junction unmatched. The CDR3 nucleotides are TGCAGTGCTGAAAAGGGAGGACAGGGGCAAGATACGCAGTATTTT. This encodes CSAEKGGQGQDTQYF.

This clone has only a few counts. The chain combines TRBV4-1 with TRBJ2-7, with a tentative D call TRBD2 (7 bases). The germline V and J ends were trimmed by 1 base and 3 bases, with 25 bases remaining between them. Per germline, CDR1 MGHRA and CDR2 YSYEKL. The CDR3 spans 19 residues. Here the CDR3 reads CASSQVFSMLGLGGYEQYF. The DNA of the CDR3 is TGCGCCAGCAGCCAAGTATTCAGTATGTTAGGACTAGGGGGCTACGAGCAGTACTTC.

This chain joins TRBV12-3 or TRBV12-4 and TRBJ2-1; D remains ambiguous. The CDR3 has 12 amino acids. Trimming stripped 6 bases from V and 10 bases from J, with 13 bases between. CDR3 in amino acids: CASSLSRSEQFF. Written as DNA, the CDR3 is TGTGCCAGCAGCCTCTCTCGGAGCGAGCAGTTCTTC.

This clone appeared many times. J is TRBJ2-7 and V is TRBV3-1; D gene uncertain. Between the trimmed V and J ends, which lost 1 base and 2 bases, there was a span of 9 bases. CDR3 size: 14 residues. Germline CDR1 reads LGHDT; CDR2 reads YNNKEL (reference sequence). The CDR3 sequence is CASSQVEVAYEQYF. The CDR3 coding sequence is TGTGCCAGCAGCCAAGTCGAAGTGGCCTACGAGCAGTACTTC.